This T cell receptor (beta chain) originates from a study of shared clonotypes between healthy human individuals. Sequencing was performed with immunoSEQ multiplex PCR; in TCRdb, only in-frame clones are kept and a portion is missing. The sample yields 1,400,000 or so clones, approximately 98.5% seen once. Germline V gives CDR1 SNHLY, CDR2 FYNNEI. The CDR3 runs 14 residues. V lost 6 bases and J lost 7, with 18 bases in between. This TCR was recovered from a man in his thirties or forties in good health. V usage is TRBV2 and J usage is TRBJ1-2; a weak D match, TRBD1 (5 bases). The sequencing sample was made of naive CD4+ T cells sorted from blood. Subset here: CD45RA+ positively selected. CDR3 loop: CASSGLRGVGGYTF. The CDR3 bases are TGTGCCAGCAGCGGCCTCCGGGGGGTGGGTGGCTACACCTTC.